A single sample gave rise to the 5 T cell receptor beta chains below, sequenced in a study of T cell repertoires in cytomegalovirus infection. Antigens for these TCRs are unknown. One entry per CDR3 protein, called by TCRdb with MiXCR from the reads. The data show 900,000 to 950,000 distinct CDR3 sequences, around 32% seen once. Specimen: cultured CD8+ T cells from PBMCs, collected from culture after CMV antigen stimulation. The receptors shown here come from a human donor in good health (CMV status not recorded). Some clones in this sample may be carry-over from other donors' samples.

This clonotype was observed many times. V usage is TRBV7-6 and J usage is TRBJ2-1; 7 bases match TRBD2. The trim removed 5 bases at V and 4 bases at J, leaving 8 bases unmatched. CDR1 is SGHVS, CDR2 FNYEAQ, per germline. This CDR3 is 15 amino acids long. The CDR3 nucleotides read TGTGCCAGCAGCCGAGGGAGCGGGGAGTACAATGAGCAGTTCTTC. Translated: CASSRGSGEYNEQFF. Full variable domain (outside the CDR3, taken from reference TRBV7-6 and TRBJ2-1): GAGVSQSPRYKVTKRGQDVALRCDPISGHVSLYWYRQALGQGPEFLTYFNYEAQQDKSGLPNDRFSAERPEGSISTLTIQRTEQRDSAMYRCASSRGSGEYNEQFFGPGTRLTVL.

This clonotype was seen a few times. The V gene is TRBV19, the J gene TRBJ2-7, with 8 bases aligning to TRBD2. The germline V gene encodes CDR1 LNHDA and CDR2 SQIVND (reference sequence). The V and J ends lost 5 bases and 3 bases, in that order; junction bases with no gene match: 12. The CDR3 extends over 16 amino acids. CDR3 in amino acids: CASSPGTRPPFYEQYF. The CDR3 bases are TGTGCCAGTAGTCCCGGGACTAGACCCCCTTTCTACGAGCAGTACTTC.

The chain recombines TRBV12-3 or TRBV12-4 with TRBJ1-3, with D possibly matching TRBD1 (5 bases). V shed 3 bases and J shed 0 bases, with 9 bases lying between them. There are 15 residues in the CDR3. CDR3 amino acids: CASSLTAYSGNTIYF. CDR3 nucleotide sequence: TGTGCCAGCAGTTTGACAGCGTACTCTGGAAACACCATATATTTT.

This sequence joins TRBV7-8 and TRBJ1-4, with 7 positions matching TRBD1. Germline CDR1 and CDR2: SGHVS and FQNEAQ. After removal of 5 bases from V and 11 bases from J, the junction contained 5 bases not matched to a gene. The CDR3 contains 12 residues. As DNA, the CDR3 is TGTGCCAGCAGCCCCGTACAGGGGAAACTGTTTTTT. Translation: CASSPVQGKLFF.

The gene calls are TRBV7-6 and TRBJ2-1, with TRBD2 matching over 9 bases. J was trimmed by 4 bases and V by 5 bases; bases with no gene match: 9. CDR3 length equals 16 residues. Germline CDR1 SGHVS, CDR2 FNYEAQ. The CDR3 is CASSRVTSGSYNEQFF. The CDR3 DNA sequence: TGTGCCAGCAGCCGCGTGACTAGCGGTTCTTACAATGAGCAGTTCTTC.